Below, 28 T cell receptor beta chains from the same sample are listed, as sequenced in a study of technical replicates of blood from a few donors. Method: immunoSEQ multiplex PCR; TCRdb's copy keeps in-frame clones and lacks some. This table holds 91,000 or so clones, 95% found once. The sample comprised T cells isolated from PBMCs. Every receptor here comes from a human donor in good health.

This chain joins TRBV9 and TRBJ2-7; 11 nucleotides match TRBD1. The germline V gene has CDR1 SGDLS and CDR2 YYNGEE. V trimming: 2 bases; J trimming: 3 bases; junction bases outside the gene matches: 4. CDR3 length: 15 amino acids. CDR3 DNA sequence: TGTGCCAGCAGCGTCGCCGGGACAGGGGGCTACGAGCAGTACTTC. This translates into CASSVAGTGGYEQYF.

The genes are TRBV30 and TRBJ1-3, with D unresolved. Germline CDR1 is GTSNPN and CDR2 is SVGIG (reference sequence). The CDR3 spans 12 residues. The V end was cut by 2 bases, the J end by 1 base, with 3 bases between. CDR3 protein: CAWSLSGNTIYF. In nucleotides, the CDR3 is TGTGCCTGGAGTTTATCTGGAAACACCATATATTTT.

The chain joins TRBV7-9 to TRBJ1-2; D might be TRBD1 (5 bases). In germline, CDR1 is SEHNR, CDR2 FQNEAQ (reference sequence). The V gene lost 5 bases and the J gene lost 7 bases, with 8 bases spanning the gap. The CDR3 length is 11 residues. The chain's CDR3 is CASSTGGGYTF. The CDR3 bases are TGTGCCAGCAGCACGGGGGGTGGCTACACCTTC.

J is TRBJ2-6 and V is TRBV28; TRBD1 agrees at 7 bases. There are 16 residues in the CDR3. Germline lookup yields CDR1 MDHEN and CDR2 SYDVKM. V lost 5 bases and J lost 1; bases outside the gene matches: 5. The CDR3 protein is CASSLIQGSGANVLTF. CDR3 DNA sequence: TGTGCCAGCAGTCTCATACAGGGGTCTGGGGCCAACGTCCTGACTTTC. The full variable domain, with the rest looked up from reference TRBV28 and TRBJ2-6, is DVKVTQSSRYLVKRTGEKVFLECVQDMDHENMFWYRQDPGLGLRLIYFSYDVKMKEKGDIPEGYSVSREKKERFSLILESASTNQTSMYLCASSLIQGSGANVLTFGAGSRLTVL.

This chain uses TRBV5-1 with TRBJ2-3; TRBD1 is a possible D gene (5 bases). The CDR3 is 14 amino acids. From germline, CDR1 is SGHRS and CDR2 YFSETQ. V lost 8 bases to trimming and J lost 6 bases, with 19 bases between them. CDR3 nucleotide sequence: TGCGCCAGTCGAATCCAGGGTGCCGCGGATACGCAGTATTTT. Translating gives CASRIQGAADTQYF.

This clone was observed a single time. The chain has TRBV18 and TRBJ2-5; D remains ambiguous. CDR1 is KGHSH, CDR2 LQKENI, per germline. Trimming took 6 bases from V and 3 from J, leaving 2 bases between them. The CDR3 totals 10 residues. The CDR3 nucleotides are TGTGCCAGCTCCGAAGAGACCCAGTACTTC. As protein: CASSEETQYF.

The rearrangement uses TRBV28 and TRBJ2-2; D not resolved. The CDR3 contains 14 residues. V lost 4 bases and J 2 bases, leaving 8 bases between the germline ends. CDR1 and CDR2 from the germline V gene are MDHEN and SYDVKM. In DNA form, the CDR3 reads TGTGCCAGCAGTTCTAAGATAAACACCGGGGAGCTGTTTTTT. This translates into CASSSKINTGELFF.

The V and J genes are TRBV5-4 and TRBJ1-2; 7 nucleotides align to TRBD1. V lost 9 bases, J lost 5 bases, and 10 bases stayed unmatched. The CDR3 extends over 13 amino acids. Looked up from germline, CDR1 is SGHNT and CDR2 is YYREEE (reference sequence). The CDR3 loop is CATHTGAHYGYTF. The CDR3 nucleotides are TGTGCCACACATACAGGGGCTCATTATGGCTACACCTTC.

V usage is TRBV10-3 and J usage is TRBJ2-7; TRBD2 matches at 8 bases. The ends lost 6 bases at V and 5 bases at J; junction bases unmatched: 9. Germline V gives CDR1 ENHRY, CDR2 SYGVKD. This CDR3 is built from 14 residues. The CDR3 reads CAISDVGGGNEQYF. Here the CDR3 DNA reads TGTGCCATCAGCGACGTCGGGGGGGGAAACGAGCAGTACTTC.

The chain recombines TRBV28 with TRBJ2-7; maybe TRBD2 (5 bases). Trimming took off 8 bases at V and 3 bases at J, with 17 bases between the two ends. This CDR3 has 14 residues. Per the germline V gene, CDR1 is MDHEN and CDR2 is SYDVKM. The CDR3 is CASHREGRHYEQYF. The CDR3, as DNA: TGTGCCAGCCACCGCGAGGGTCGGCACTACGAGCAGTACTTC.

The chain couples TRBV6-4 to TRBJ1-2, with 9 bases aligning to TRBD1. V lost 2 bases, J lost 4 bases, and 5 bases stayed unmatched. The CDR3 has 15 amino acids. Germline-derived CDR1 and CDR2 are MRHNA and SNTAGT. The CDR3 here is CASSDSIQGAYGYTF. CDR3 bases: TGTGCCAGCAGTGACAGTATACAGGGGGCCTATGGCTACACCTTC.

This chain uses TRBV11-2 with TRBJ1-5, with D perhaps TRBD1 (5 bases). The germline gives CDR1 SGHAT, CDR2 FQNNGV. CDR3 length: 15 residues. The V end lost 5 bases, the J end lost 4 bases, and 15 bases lay between the germline ends. For the CDR3, the DNA is TGTGCCAGCAGCCCACACGGGGGGACTAATCAGCCCCAGCATTTT. Its protein product is CASSPHGGTNQPQHF.

The V call is TRBV28, the J call TRBJ2-1, with TRBD2 matching over 7 bases. Germline V lookup: CDR1 MDHEN, CDR2 SYDVKM. Losses at the gene ends were 3 bases for V and 12 bases for J; bases not matched to a gene: 17. The CDR3 runs 16 residues. CDR3 nucleotide sequence: TGTGCCAGCAGTTTTAAGTCCCTAGCGGTCTCTATGGGGCAGTTCTTC. It yields the protein CASSFKSLAVSMGQFF.

The chain links TRBV19 to TRBJ2-5, with D perhaps TRBD2 (6 bases). V gave up 5 bases and J gave up 5 bases, with 12 bases separating them. Germline loops: CDR1 LNHDA, CDR2 SQIVND (reference sequence). This CDR3 region has 13 residues. The CDR3 loop reads CASSQGGRETQYF. CDR3 in DNA: TGTGCCAGTAGTCAAGGAGGGAGGGAGACCCAGTACTTC.

This clone was seen only once. This rearrangement joins TRBV9 to TRBJ2-5; perhaps TRBD1 as D (6 bases). Per the germline V gene, CDR1 is SGDLS and CDR2 is YYNGEE. The V end lost 0 bases, the J end lost 5 bases, and 14 bases lay between the germline ends. This CDR3 comprises 15 residues. The CDR3 loop is CASSVDPRGLETQYF. CDR3 nucleotides: TGTGCCAGCAGCGTAGATCCCAGGGGCCTGGAGACCCAGTACTTC.

This chain connects TRBV10-3 to TRBJ1-4; D gene uncertain. V lost 4 bases and J lost 11, with 14 bases in between. This CDR3 has 13 amino acids. Germline V lookup: CDR1 ENHRY, CDR2 SYGVKD. CDR3 bases: TGTGCCATCAGTGGGGCTGCCGACGGTAAACTGTTTTTT. This codes for CAISGAADGKLFF.

The CDR3 reads CASSPSGGEIDTQYF. The CDR3 DNA reads TGTGCCAGCAGTCCCAGCGGGGGGGAAATAGATACGCAGTATTTT. The chain has TRBV5-4 and TRBJ2-3; TRBD2 aligns across 10 bases. Germline-derived CDR1 and CDR2 are SGHNT and YYREEE (reference sequence). There are 15 residues in the CDR3. Trimming removed 5 bases from V and 5 bases from J; junction bases left unmatched: 8.

The rearrangement joins TRBV15 to TRBJ2-7; TRBD2 aligns across 11 bases. Per germline, CDR1 LNHNV and CDR2 YYDKDF (reference sequence). Trimming at V came to 1 base and at J to 9 bases, leaving 8 bases not matched to a gene. The CDR3 length is 15 residues. CDR3 in DNA: TGTGCCACCAGCAGAGTAGCGGGAGGGCAGTCGTGGCAGTACTTC. It translates to CATSRVAGGQSWQYF.

This chain connects TRBV19 to TRBJ1-2, with D maybe TRBD1 (6 bases). Deletions cut 7 bases from V and 2 bases from J, with 8 bases between. CDR3 length equals 12 residues. The V gene's germline CDR1 is LNHDA and CDR2 SQIVND (reference sequence). CDR3 DNA: TGTGCCAGTACGGGACACAACTATGGCTACACCTTC. Translated: CASTGHNYGYTF.

The genes are TRBV5-1 and TRBJ1-1, with D unresolved. Germline lookup yields CDR1 SGHRS and CDR2 YFSETQ. The germline V and J ends were trimmed by 6 bases and 2 bases, with 17 bases remaining between them. The CDR3 contains 15 residues. The CDR3 loop reads CASKFDAGFNTEAFF. Here the CDR3 DNA reads TGCGCCAGCAAATTTGACGCAGGATTCAACACTGAAGCTTTCTTT.

The rearrangement links TRBV9 to TRBJ2-1; TRBD1 matches at 8 bases. V trimming: 0 bases; J trimming: 6 bases; junction bases outside the gene matches: 5. The CDR3 covers 15 residues. CDR1 and CDR2 (germline): SGDLS, YYNGEE. DNA for the CDR3: TGTGCCAGCAGCGTAGCCGGACAGGGACCCAATGAGCAGTTCTTC. Translated, it gives CASSVAGQGPNEQFF. Using reference TRBV9 and TRBJ2-1 for the parts outside the CDR3, the full variable domain is DSGVTQTPKHLITATGQRVTLRCSPRSGDLSVYWYQQSLDQGLQFLIQYYNGEERAKGNILERFSAQQFPDLHSELNLSSLELGDSALYFCASSVAGQGPNEQFFGPGTRLTVL.

The CDR3 nucleotides read TGTGCCAGCAGCGCGGGACTAGCGGGGGCCCGCAATGAGCAGTTCTTC. It codes for CASSAGLAGARNEQFF. V gene TRBV7-9 combines with J gene TRBJ2-1, with 14 bases matching TRBD2. Trimming took 5 bases from V and 6 from J; bases not matched to a gene: 6. Germline V lookup: CDR1 SEHNR, CDR2 FQNEAQ (reference sequence). The CDR3 extends over 16 amino acids.

On this clone itself: The sample has other DNA sequences that encode this CDR3 too. The chain carries TRBV19 and TRBJ2-7; 7 bases line up with TRBD1. V trimming: 5 bases; J trimming: 0 bases; junction bases outside the gene matches: 7. The CDR3 extends over 15 amino acids. CDR1 is LNHDA, CDR2 SQIVND, per germline (reference sequence). The CDR3 region is CASSPRTGSSYEQYF. The DNA of the CDR3 is TGTGCCAGTAGTCCTAGGACAGGTTCCTCCTACGAGCAGTACTTC.

The genes are TRBV13 and TRBJ2-3; the D gene is possibly TRBD2 (6 bases). CDR1 PRHDT and CDR2 FYEKMQ come from the germline V gene (reference sequence). CDR3 length equals 15 residues. With 5 bases removed from V and 3 bases from J, the gap between germline ends came to 15 bases. The CDR3 here is CASSLLGGGTDTQYF. In nucleotides, the CDR3 is TGTGCCAGCAGCCTACTGGGGGGTGGAACAGATACGCAGTATTTT.

The chain employs TRBV18 and TRBJ1-5; D is perhaps TRBD1 (6 bases). Trimming shortened V by 5 bases and J by 2 bases, and 19 bases separated the two germline ends. Germline CDR1 is KGHSH and CDR2 is LQKENI. This CDR3 has 17 amino acids. CDR3 DNA sequence: TGTGCCAGCTCAGAACTGGACAGCCTTTCGGGCAATCAGCCCCAGCATTTT. It specifies CASSELDSLSGNQPQHF.

The chain combines TRBV29-1 with TRBJ1-6, with D possibly matching TRBD1 (5 bases). The CDR3 contains 14 residues. The V gene's germline CDR1 is SQVTM and CDR2 ANQGSEA. Trimming removed 4 bases at V and 5 bases at J, with 12 bases between. CDR3 residues: CSVGAGHDNSPLHF. The CDR3 DNA reads TGCAGCGTTGGGGCCGGACACGATAATTCACCCCTCCACTTT.

The chain links TRBV7-8 to TRBJ1-5; D unresolved. V lost 5 bases to trimming and J lost 0 bases, with 11 bases between them. The CDR3 is 15 residues long. The germline gives CDR1 SGHVS, CDR2 FQNEAQ. The CDR3: CASSGPGYSNQPQHF. CDR3 in DNA: TGTGCCAGCAGCGGGCCAGGCTATAGCAATCAGCCCCAGCATTTT.

This rearrangement joins TRBV5-4 to TRBJ1-2; D may be TRBD1 (6 bases). V was pared by 4 bases and J by 4 bases, with 14 bases between. Germline V gives CDR1 SGHNT, CDR2 YYREEE (reference sequence). The CDR3 is made up of 14 amino acids. CDR3 coding DNA: TGTGCCAGCAGCGCCGCGGGGGGCAGCTATGGCTACACCTTC. It encodes CASSAAGGSYGYTF.